This T cell receptor beta chain was documented in a study of T cell changes during pregnancy in multiple sclerosis (dated by TCRdb to the late 2010s). Some background on the complete study: The study looked at changes in the T cell repertoire across pregnancy in women with multiple sclerosis.

Trimming at the junction amounts to 2 bases on V and 10 bases on J, and the germline ends lie 12 bases apart. For CDR1 and CDR2, the germline V gene lists MNHEY and SVGAGI. The CDR3, from cysteine to phenylalanine, totals 14 residues. This entry keeps only the CDR3 DNA: 42 bases, framed from base 1. Concerning this clone: This receptor's antigen is unknown. The sample holds no much larger clone one base away, and base qualities are not on file.

Library preparation employed the immunoSEQ multiplex PCR assay. TCRdb's version of the immuneACCESS table is confined to in-frame rearrangements and falls short of the full clone set. An unresolved V gene accounts for under half of the shortfall where checked; the remainder is of unknown origin. The sample includes under 75,000 clones, with about 90% observed a single time. The ten largest make up about 2.5% of the sample. The chain is encoded by TRBV6-5 joined to TRBJ1-6; tentative D gene TRBD1, with 6 bases matching. The sample consisted of peripheral blood, taken in the first trimester of pregnancy. The sequence was obtained from a female donor with multiple sclerosis, enrolled in a pregnancy study. The encoded CDR3 is CASSYAGERSPLHF. The sequenced DNA is TGTGCCAGCAGTTACGCAGGGGAGAGATCACCCCTCCACTTT.